Sequencing of this T cell receptor (beta chain) was carried out in a study of Ad26.COV2.S vaccination and SARS-CoV-2 variants (dated by TCRdb to about 2021). As for the study more broadly: Donors in the vaccine arm were drawn from COV1001, a multicentre, randomized, double-blind, placebo-controlled phase I-IIa trial testing Ad26.COV2.S in healthy adults. Participants in the trial were split at random into five groups of five each, receiving low-dose or high-dose Ad26.COV2.S once or twice, or else placebo on both occasions. TCRbeta repertoire sequencing served as the tool for gauging how specific and how broad the SARS-CoV-2-reactive T cell receptors were following Ad26.COV2.S vaccination. Investigators remained blinded to trial group allocation during experiments and outcome assessment. Ad26.COV2.S was administered intramuscularly at 5 x 10^10 or 1 x 10^11 viral particles, either as a single shot or as two shots given 56 days apart. The TCR-sequenced set comprised around 30 samples: around 20 Ad26.COV2.S vaccine recipients, 5 placebo recipients and 8 SARS-CoV-2 convalescent individuals.

In regard to this clone: This clone's antigen is unknown. Base qualities were left out, and no much larger clone turns up one base away.

The immunoSEQ Assay was the method used to sequence TCRbeta CDR3 regions. After extraction, genomic DNA underwent amplification by bias-controlled multiplex PCR, followed by high-throughput sequencing. Regarding the original processing steps: Collapsing and filtering of sequences were performed to quantify the absolute abundance of each unique TCRbeta CDR3 region. T cell fraction was estimated by normalization of TCRbeta template counts to usable DNA, with usable DNA being measured through amplification of reference genes present in all nucleated cells. Repertoire TCRs were annotated as SARS-CoV-2-specific when V gene, CDR3 amino acid sequence and J gene were exactly matched to a known reactive TCR set. The reference SARS-CoV-2 TCR set came from MIRA and was filtered for enrichment in COVID-19-positive ImmuneCODE repertoires, removing public or cross-reactive TCRs. Drawing on the MIRA antigens, annotated TCRs were analysed further at the level of specific ORF or position within ORF. Depth was the summed frequency of annotated unique rearrangements, while breadth was defined as annotated unique rearrangements over total unique productive rearrangements. Group comparisons of TCR breadth used two-sided Wilcoxon rank-sum tests. TCRdb carries this immuneACCESS record with in-frame sequences only. Its versions omit some clonotypes, under half of them owing to an unresolved V gene in the studies checked, with the rest unexplained. The V and J calls and clone size were taken over from that table, and D and trimming were inferred from the DNA. Across this sample there are roughly 350,000 clones, with about 86% seen only once. Together, the top ten hold 9.5% to 12% of the sample.

The meaning of the sample's treatment or condition label: some 20 received Ad26.COV2.S at low or high dose, single or two shots; roughly 5 received placebo; per-sample allocation not given. Repertoires of vaccine and placebo recipients were sequenced from samples collected on day 63 after the first injection. Between 29 July and 7 August 2020, Cohort 1b enrolled some 25 adults aged 18-55 years at one site in Boston, USA. Ad26.COV2.S consisted of a replication-incompetent adenovirus type 26 vector by which a prefusion-stabilized SARS-CoV-2 spike protein from the original Wuhan strain was expressed. The paper's findings and limits, for the study overall: The study lacked the statistical power to compare responses across vaccine doses or regimens. Compared with placebo recipients, Ad26.COV2.S recipients showed higher spike-specific TCR breadth (P = 0.0014). Substantial breadth of spike-specific CD8+ and CD4+ T cell responses was reported after vaccination. It was noted by the authors that total T cell responses may have been underestimated by the TCR breadth and depth analyses. Comparable non-spike TCR breadth was observed between vaccine and placebo recipients, consistent with only spike being contained in the vaccine.

CDR1 and CDR2, looked up from the germline V gene, are LGHNA and YSLEER. For this chain, trimming is 4 bases at the V end and 2 bases at the J end, and the number of junction bases without a gene match is 7. Inclusive of the bounding cysteine and phenylalanine, the CDR3 is 15 residues long. Only the CDR3 DNA stays, 45 bases, in frame from base 1. The sample in question was peripheral blood, obtained in a trial of Ad26.COV2.S vaccine versus placebo. The receptor was derived from a person between 18 and 65 years old who received the Ad26.COV2.S COVID-19 vaccine or a placebo. The chain was built from TRBV4-3 and TRBJ1-1; 7 nucleotides in the junction match TRBD1. The sequence in DNA is TGCGCCAGCAGCCGCTGGGACAGCCTTAACACTGAAGCTTTCTTT. It is translated as CASSRWDSLNTEAFF.